This TCR beta chain was captured in a study of glioma-infiltrating T cells after dendritic cell vaccination. The study, taken as a whole, reports: Longer survival after dendritic cell vaccination followed higher pretreatment TIL content.

Notes on this clone: Its antigen is unknown.

CDR1 is LNHNV and CDR2 is YYDKDF in the germline V gene (reference sequence). The ends lost 6 bases at V and 0 bases at J; junction bases unmatched: 8. The length of the CDR3 is 15 residues. The method was immunoSEQ multiplex PCR; TCRdb's version includes in-frame clones alone and lacks a portion of them. The sample lists about 92,000 clones; about nine tenths were seen once. The receptor's source is a human donor with glioblastoma. The sample consisted of blood, taken before dendritic cell vaccination. V gene TRBV15 combines with J gene TRBJ2-7, with TRBD2 matching 7 bases. DNA of the CDR3: TGTGCCACCAGTACGATCGCTAGCGGCTCCTACGAGCAGTACTTC. It codes for CATSTIASGSYEQYF.